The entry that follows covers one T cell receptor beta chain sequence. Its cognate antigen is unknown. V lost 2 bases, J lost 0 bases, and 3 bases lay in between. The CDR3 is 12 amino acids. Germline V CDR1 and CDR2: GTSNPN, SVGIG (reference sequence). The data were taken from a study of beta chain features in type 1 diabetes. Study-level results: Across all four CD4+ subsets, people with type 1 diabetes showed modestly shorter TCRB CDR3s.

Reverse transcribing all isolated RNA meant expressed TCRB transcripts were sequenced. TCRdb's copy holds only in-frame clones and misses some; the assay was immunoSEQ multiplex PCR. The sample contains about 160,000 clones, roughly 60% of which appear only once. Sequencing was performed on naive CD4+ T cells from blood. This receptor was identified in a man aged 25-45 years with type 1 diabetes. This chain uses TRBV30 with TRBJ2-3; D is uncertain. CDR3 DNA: TGTGCCTGGAGTAGTAGCACAGATACGCAGTATTTT. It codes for CAWSSSTDTQYF.